This T cell receptor (beta chain) comes out of a study of blood T cell repertoires in COVID-19. Turning to the study itself: Samples representing acute and convalescent COVID-19 were sourced from the United States, Italy and Spain. From T cells, B-cell-depleted T cells, or PBMCs came the material, which was cDNA or gDNA.

Generated by immunoSEQ multiplex PCR, the TCRdb table keeps only in-frame clones and is missing some. The repertoire holds about 310,000 clones, with approximately 91% as singletons. Participant-given clinical history determined each cohort assignment. Cohort 3 donors counted as recovered after two negative PCRs, clearance, or resolved symptoms. V shed 5 bases and J 4 bases; nucleotides not matched to a gene: 7. This CDR3 is 16 amino acids long. Germline assignment: CDR1 MNHEY and CDR2 SMNVEV (reference sequence). Sequenced sample: PBMCs or T cells enriched from blood (not recorded which). The receptor's source is a woman between 40 and 50 years old who had recovered from COVID-19. The V gene is TRBV27, the J gene TRBJ2-2; 10 bases agree with TRBD2. The CDR3 region is CASSRRLAGGTGELFF. For the CDR3, the DNA is TGTGCCAGCAGTCGCCGACTAGCGGGTGGCACCGGGGAGCTGTTTTTT.